The following is a TCR beta chain sequence with its context. Its matching antigen is unknown. This entry comes from a study of cytomegalovirus exposure and HLA in healthy donors. Study-wide context: The same platform was used for the 110 or so validation repertoires as for the 600 to 700 first-cohort repertoires, as reported in a later analysis. General study results and limits: In vitro experiments confirmed that a few CMV-associated chains were specific for CMV antigens. The authors enumerated some 160 TCR beta chains as linked to cytomegalovirus.

Looked up from germline, CDR1 is GTSNPN and CDR2 is SVGIG (reference sequence). CDR3 length: 14 residues. The V end lost 0 bases, the J end lost 0 bases, and 6 bases lay between the germline ends. Sequencing used immunoSEQ multiplex PCR; TCRdb keeps in-frame clones, though not all of them. The sample lists around 160,000 clones; around 90% were seen once. The V call is TRBV30, the J call TRBJ1-3, with unresolved D. Input material: PBMCs. The TCR originated in a man aged 18 to 29 in good health and CMV-seronegative. The chain's CDR3 is CAWSVGLSGNTIYF. CDR3 in DNA: TGTGCCTGGAGTGTCGGTCTCTCTGGAAACACCATATATTTT. The full variable domain, its missing parts supplied by reference TRBV30 and TRBJ1-3, is SQTIHQWPATLVQPVGSPLSLECTVEGTSNPNLYWYRQAAGRGLQLLFYSVGIGQISSEVPQNLSASRPQDRQFILSSKKLLLSDSGFYLCAWSVGLSGNTIYFGEGSWLTVV.